Following are 17 T cell receptor beta chains from one sample sequenced in a study of pediatric ulcerative colitis. One to two pinch biopsies were taken from the rectum during colonoscopy. Libraries were prepared by immunoSEQ multiplex PCR; TCRdb keeps only in-frame clonotypes and omits some of them. The sample includes about 37,000 clones, about 75% of them seen just once. The specimen was gut tissue. All receptors come from a boy younger than 18 with severe ulcerative colitis.

The chain employs TRBV7-6 and TRBJ2-7; D gene ambiguous. The CDR3 extends over 13 amino acids. Germline CDR1 and CDR2: SGHVS and FNYEAQ. Trimming stripped 5 bases from V and 2 bases from J, with 10 bases between. This CDR3 is CASSPVGTYEQYF. In DNA, the CDR3 is TGTGCCAGCAGCCCAGTTGGTACCTACGAGCAGTACTTC.

The chain uses TRBV7-9 and TRBJ2-2; D is unresolved. This CDR3 is 15 amino acids long. Trimming removed 2 bases from V and 1 base from J, with 8 bases in between. Germline values: CDR1 SEHNR, CDR2 FQNEAQ (reference sequence). CDR3 sequence: CASSLFPVNTGELFF. CDR3 DNA: TGTGCCAGCAGCTTATTCCCAGTGAACACCGGGGAGCTGTTTTTT.

The table lists this clone with a few counts. The CDR3 region is CASSQTIGNTIYF. CDR3 bases: TGTGCCAGCAGCCAGACGATTGGAAACACCATATATTTT. The chain employs TRBV7-2 and TRBJ1-3; no clear D gene. The CDR3 is 13 residues long. Per the germline V gene, CDR1 is SGHTA and CDR2 is FQGNSA. Trimming pared 5 bases from V and 3 bases from J, leaving 8 bases between.

The chain carries TRBV23-1 and TRBJ2-6; D not resolved. TRBV23-1 is identified as an open reading frame with a role that is uncertain. The CDR3 is made up of 17 amino acids. Trimming shortened V by 7 bases and J by 0 bases, and 16 bases separated the two germline ends. The chain's CDR3 is CASNLTGSPSGANVLTF. DNA for the CDR3: TGCGCCAGCAACCTTACCGGGTCCCCCTCTGGGGCCAACGTCCTGACTTTC.

A note on this clone: One end of the junction does not line up with germline, which may come from a read error. This chain uses TRBV7-9 with TRBJ1-1; D not certain. This CDR3 contains 14 residues. The V gene's germline CDR1 is SEHNR and CDR2 FQNEAQ (reference sequence). The CDR3 sequence is CASSLAEQSTEAFF. CDR3 nucleotides: TGTGCCAGCAGCCTAGCGGAACAGAGCACTGAAGCTTTCTTT. Supplemented by reference TRBV7-9 and TRBJ1-1, the full variable domain reads DTGVSQNPRHKITKRGQNVTFRCDPISEHNRLYWYRQTLGQGPEFLTYFQNEAQLEKSRLLSDRFSAERPKGSFSTLEIQRTEQGDSAMYLCASSLAEQSTEAFFGQGTRLTVV.

This clone appeared once. J is TRBJ1-1 and V is TRBV14; D gene uncertain. The ends were cut back, 0 bases at V and 6 bases at J, with 11 bases in the middle. The germline V gene has CDR1 SGHDN and CDR2 FVKESK. The CDR3 is made up of 14 amino acids. In nucleotides, the CDR3 is TGTGCCAGCAGCCAAGACCTACGGCGGTCTGAAGCTTTCTTT. As protein: CASSQDLRRSEAFF.

The chain uses TRBV27 and TRBJ2-7, with a possible D match to TRBD1 (5 bases). Germline lookup yields CDR1 MNHEY and CDR2 SMNVEV (reference sequence). Trimming shortened V by 4 bases and J by 7 bases, and 23 bases separated the two germline ends. The CDR3 extends over 16 amino acids. The CDR3 sequence is CASSSKLTGVRFEQYF. The DNA of the CDR3 is TGTGCCAGCAGTTCCAAGCTTACAGGTGTACGATTTGAGCAGTACTTC.

The chain recombines TRBV7-6 with TRBJ1-4; 9 bases align to TRBD1. Trimming cost V 4 bases and J 0 bases; bases outside gene matches: 6. Germline V CDR1 and CDR2: SGHVS, FNYEAQ. This CDR3 comprises 17 residues. The CDR3 DNA is TGTGCCAGCAGCTCCGGGACAGGGCCCGCAACTAATGAAAAACTGTTTTTT. It codes for CASSSGTGPATNEKLFF.

V gene TRBV5-1 combines with J gene TRBJ2-7; D is unresolved. Deletions cut 0 bases from V and 3 bases from J, with 10 bases between. The length of the CDR3 is 14 residues. Germline V gives CDR1 SGHRS, CDR2 YFSETQ. CDR3: CASSLGSAYYEQYF. CDR3 sequence (DNA): TGCGCCAGCAGCTTGGGGTCGGCCTACTACGAGCAGTACTTC.

This sequence joins TRBV7-6 and TRBJ1-1; TRBD1 matches 8 bases. The CDR3 runs to 16 residues. The ends lost 5 bases at V and 4 bases at J; junction bases unmatched: 12. Looked up from germline, CDR1 is SGHVS and CDR2 is FNYEAQ. CDR3 coding DNA: TGTGCCAGCAGCCCAATGCAGGGGGCGAGGGGCACTGAAGCTTTCTTT. Translated: CASSPMQGARGTEAFF.

V usage is TRBV5-1 and J usage is TRBJ2-7, with TRBD2 as a possible D gene (5 bases). Germline assignment: CDR1 SGHRS and CDR2 YFSETQ. CDR3 size: 14 residues. Trimming removed 4 bases at V and 2 bases at J, with 13 bases between. The CDR3 DNA reads TGCGCCAGCAGCCAACTTGAGGGCACCTACGAGCAGTACTTC. This encodes CASSQLEGTYEQYF.

This chain links TRBV14 with TRBJ1-1, with no clear D. CDR3 length: 13 residues. Looked up from germline, CDR1 is SGHDN and CDR2 is FVKESK. V was clipped by 5 bases and J by 0 bases, with 7 bases between them. CDR3 loop: CASSYGVNTEAFF. The CDR3 DNA is TGTGCCAGCAGCTATGGAGTGAACACTGAAGCTTTCTTT.

The chain couples TRBV10-2 to TRBJ2-7; D may match TRBD1 or TRBD2 (5 bases each). Trimming took off 6 bases at V and 7 bases at J, with 19 bases between the two ends. From germline, CDR1 is WSHSY and CDR2 SAAADI. The CDR3 is 14 residues long. The CDR3 is CASSGTVTWGEQYF. The CDR3 coding sequence is TGCGCCAGCAGCGGGACCGTTACGTGGGGTGAGCAGTACTTC.

The genes are TRBV29-1 and TRBJ1-1, with unresolved D. CDR1 and CDR2 from the germline V gene are SQVTM and ANQGSEA. CDR3 length equals 11 residues. The CDR3 DNA reads TGCTCCTTCAGGCGGGAGTCTGAAGCTTTCTTT. It specifies CSFRRESEAFF.

In nucleotides, the CDR3 is TGCGCCAGCAGTAAACAACTGAACACTGAAGCTTTCTTT. It specifies CASSKQLNTEAFF. J is TRBJ1-1 and V is TRBV10-1; D gene unclear. The CDR3 length is 13 residues. CDR1 WNHNN and CDR2 SYGVQD come from the germline V gene (reference sequence). V dropped 5 bases and J dropped 0 bases, with 7 bases sitting between them.

The chain employs TRBV29-1 and TRBJ2-7; 8 bases map to TRBD2. The ends lost 3 bases at V and 7 bases at J; junction bases unmatched: 5. This CDR3 region has 12 residues. Germline CDR1 is SQVTM and CDR2 is ANQGSEA. In DNA, the CDR3 is TGCAGCGTTGAGCGGGGGGCTGGTGAGCAGTACTTC. Encoded protein: CSVERGAGEQYF.

The rearrangement joins TRBV6-5 to TRBJ1-2; a possible D gene is TRBD1 (5 bases). Looked up from germline, CDR1 is MNHEY and CDR2 is SVGAGI. The CDR3 length is 13 residues. Trimming removed 5 bases at V and 4 bases at J, with 11 bases between. The CDR3 is CASSLTDSYGYTF. The CDR3 bases are TGTGCCAGCAGTCTAACAGACAGCTATGGCTACACCTTC.